This T cell receptor (beta chain) is drawn from a study of control samples from healthy donors and cancer patients (dated by TCRdb to 2019 to 2021). In the case of this clone: The antigen it binds to is not known. No quality values exist for individual bases; no much larger clone is one base distant.

CDR1 and CDR2 (SGHTA, FQGNSA) derive from the germline V gene. There are 17 amino acids in the CDR3, from cysteine to phenylalanine inclusive. Only CDR3 DNA is held: 51 bases, read in frame from base 1. V ends up 5 bases short and J 2 bases short, with an unmatched junction base count of 13. Preparation of the library involved the immunoSEQ multiplex PCR assay. TCRdb provides this immuneACCESS table in a form limited to in-frame rearrangements. Some clones are lacking; in checked studies, under half of them reflect an unresolved V gene, and why the rest are absent is not known. The sample table holds around 170,000 clones, of which 80% to 95% were seen once. 0.68% of the sample comes from the top ten.

The material sequenced was blood. The V and J genes are TRBV7-2 and TRBJ1-1, with TRBD1 matching 8 junction bases. This TCR was sampled from a woman under 40 in good health. The DNA is as follows: TGTGCCAGCAGCCCCAAGGGGGGGACAGGTCGTAACACTGAAGCTTTCTTT. Translated, this gives CASSPKGGTGRNTEAFF.